The rows below give T cell receptor beta chains drawn from one sample of a study of blood T cell repertoires in COVID-19. Sequencing used immunoSEQ multiplex PCR; TCRdb keeps in-frame clones, though not all of them. Found here are 350,000 to 400,000 clones, just under 90% of them singletons; the top ten hold 1.5% to 2%. Material: PBMCs or T cells enriched from blood (not recorded which). These receptors came from a woman in her thirties who had recovered from COVID-19. The CDR3 runs from the conserved cysteine through the conserved F or W. The D gene is left open where the match is weak. The size field is filled for only some rows; it gives once, few, many or a size class.

j_call,v_call,clone_size,d_call,cdr3_length,cdr3_nt,cdr3_aa
TRBJ2-3,TRBV20-1,.,TRBD2,17,TGCAGTGCTAGTGAGCCGGGACTAGCTTTCCTCTCAGATACGCAGTATTTT,CSASEPGLAFLSDTQYF
TRBJ2-7,TRBV28,.,TRBD2,14,TGTGCCAGCAGGCTAGCGGGACTCAACTACGAGCAGTACTTC,CASRLAGLNYEQYF
TRBJ1-6,TRBV5-3,.,TRBD1,21,TGTGCCAGAAGCTTGCCGGGTGGGACAGGGGTCCCCTGTTCCTATAATTCACCCCTCCACTTT,CARSLPGGTGVPCSYNSPLHF
TRBJ2-4,TRBV21-1,.,.,17,TGTGCCAGCAGAGATGGGCTAGCGGGAGGGCAGGGAAACATTCAGTACTTC,CASRDGLAGGQGNIQYF
TRBJ2-3,TRBV10-2,.,TRBD2,16,TGCGCCAGCAGTGAATTTGCGGGGGGCGACACAGATACGCAGTATTTT,CASSEFAGGDTDTQYF
TRBJ2-1,TRBV5-8,.,.,16,TGTGCCAGCAGCTTTCTGGGATCGGGGACACTGGATGAGCAGTTCTTC,CASSFLGSGTLDEQFF
TRBJ1-1,TRBV18,.,TRBD1,12,TGTGCCAGCTCCCGGGGACAGAGTGAAGCTTTCTTT,CASSRGQSEAFF
TRBJ2-7,TRBV19,.,TRBD2,15,TGTGCCAGTAGCACGACGACTAGCGATTGGAGCGAGCAGTACTTC,CASSTTTSDWSEQYF
TRBJ1-5,TRBV2,.,.,15,TGTGCCAGCAGTGTGGGGAGGGCGGGCAATCAGCCCCAGCATTTT,CASSVGRAGNQPQHF
TRBJ2-1,TRBV28,.,TRBD2,14,TGTGCCAGCAGTTCTAGCGGGAGATGGTATGAGCAGTTCTTC,CASSSSGRWYEQFF
TRBJ1-5,TRBV7-2,.,TRBD1,15,TGTGCCAGCAGGCGGGACAGGGCGCAAAATCAGCCCCAGCATTTT,CASRRDRAQNQPQHF
TRBJ2-1,TRBV7-3,.,TRBD1,14,TGTGCCAGCAGCTCTACAACAGGGGGCAATGAGCAGTTCTTC,CASSSTTGGNEQFF
TRBJ1-2,TRBV28,.,.,13,TGTGCCAGCAGTCCCACAGGGTCTGTAGGCTACACCTTC,CASSPTGSVGYTF
TRBJ2-7,TRBV5-4,few,.,16,TGTGCCAGCAGCTTGGGCGGTGGGCTAGGAGGCCACGAGCAGTACTTC,CASSLGGGLGGHEQYF
TRBJ2-7,TRBV5-5,.,.,13,TGTGCCAGCAGCTTGGACAGGGTCCCCGAGCAGTACTTC,CASSLDRVPEQYF
TRBJ2-1,TRBV19,.,.,11,TGTGCCAGCACCAGAGCGGATGAGCAGTTCTTC,CASTRADEQFF
TRBJ2-3,TRBV6-5,.,TRBD2,14,TGTGCCAGCATCAGACTAGCGGGTATGGATACGCAGTATTTT,CASIRLAGMDTQYF
TRBJ1-2,TRBV5-4,.,.,15,TGTGCCAGCAGCGCTGTTCGGTTGGGCAACTATGGCTACACCTTC,CASSAVRLGNYGYTF
TRBJ2-2,TRBV12-3/TRBV12-4,.,TRBD2,11,TGTGCCAGCAGTTTCGGGACTAGCGGGTTTTTT,CASSFGTSGFF
TRBJ1-4,TRBV2,.,TRBD1,13,TGTGCCACCACGGGACAGGAAAATGAAAAACTGTTTTTT,CATTGQENEKLFF
TRBJ1-2,TRBV19,.,TRBD1,16,TGTGCCAGTAGTGCAACCACAGGGGCTTGGGACTATGGCTACACCTTC,CASSATTGAWDYGYTF
TRBJ1-1,TRBV7-3,once,.,15,TGTGCCAGCAGCTCCACGACAGACAAGCGAGCTGAAGCTTTCTTT,CASSSTTDKRAEAFF
TRBJ2-7,TRBV30,.,TRBD1,14,TGTGCCTGGAGTGCAGACAGGGGTGCCTACGAGCAGTACTTC,CAWSADRGAYEQYF
TRBJ2-2,TRBV24-1,.,TRBD2,17,TGTGCCACCAGTGAAGAGCTAGCGGGGATGAACACCGGGGAGCTGTTTTTT,CATSEELAGMNTGELFF
TRBJ2-7,TRBV7-8,.,.,13,TGTGCCAGCAGCTTAGCGGGCGGGTACGAGCAGTACTTC,CASSLAGGYEQYF
TRBJ1-4,TRBV2,.,.,15,TGTGCCAGCAAAATCACAGGGCGGAATAATGAAAAACTGTTTTTT,CASKITGRNNEKLFF
TRBJ2-7,TRBV2,.,.,14,TGTGCCAGCAGGATCACCCCACTCGCCTCCGAGCAGTACTTC,CASRITPLASEQYF
TRBJ1-4,TRBV6-2/TRBV6-3,.,TRBD1,17,TGTGCCAGCAGTACCCGGACAGGGCCGAGAACTAATGAAAAACTGTTTTTT,CASSTRTGPRTNEKLFF
TRBJ2-2,TRBV4-1,.,.,16,TGCGCCAGCAGCCAAGAGGGCAGAGCGAACACCGGGGAGCTGTTTTTT,CASSQEGRANTGELFF
TRBJ2-7,TRBV19,.,.,14,TGTGCCAGTAGTATCGGATTGTACAGCTACGAGCAGTACTTC,CASSIGLYSYEQYF
TRBJ2-5,TRBV7-9,once,TRBD2,16,TGTGCCAGCAGCTTAGGACTAGCGGGGGGCCAAGAGACCCAGTACTTC,CASSLGLAGGQETQYF
TRBJ2-7,TRBV5-1,.,TRBD2,17,TGCGCCAGCAGCTCACACCTGGGACTAGCGGGAGGGTACGAGCAGTACTTC,CASSSHLGLAGGYEQYF
TRBJ1-5,TRBV27,.,.,14,TGTGCCAGCAGTTCTACAGGTATCCTTCAGCCCCAGCATTTT,CASSSTGILQPQHF
TRBJ1-1,TRBV6-2/TRBV6-3,.,.,16,TGTGCCAGCAGCCCATGGGAGGGGCCGGCTAACACTGAAGCTTTCTTT,CASSPWEGPANTEAFF
TRBJ2-7,TRBV18,.,.,16,TGTGCCAGCTCACCCCGGACACCCGCTACATCCTACGAGCAGTACTTC,CASSPRTPATSYEQYF
TRBJ2-7,TRBV3-1/TRBV3-2,.,TRBD2,15,TGTGCCAGCAGCCAAGGTCCGGGGGGAAGATACGAGCAGTACTTC,CASSQGPGGRYEQYF
TRBJ1-1,TRBV7-9,.,TRBD1,14,TGTGCCAGCACCTACCAGGGGGCCCGGAGTGAAGCTTTCTTT,CASTYQGARSEAFF
TRBJ2-3,TRBV5-1,.,.,14,TGCGCCAGCAGCTTGTATACTAGCACAGATACGCAGTATTTT,CASSLYTSTDTQYF
TRBJ2-7,TRBV5-1,.,TRBD2,14,TGCGCCAGCCAGCGGGAGGGCCAATTGTACGAGCAGTACTTC,CASQREGQLYEQYF
TRBJ1-2,TRBV5-6,.,TRBD1,13,TGTGCCAGCAGCATCGGGACAGCGAATGGCTACACCTTC,CASSIGTANGYTF
TRBJ1-6,TRBV9,.,.,14,TGTGCCAGCAGCGTAGTGGGCTCTGATTCACCCCTCCACTTT,CASSVVGSDSPLHF
TRBJ1-6,TRBV30,.,TRBD1,14,TGTGCCTGGAGTGTACAGGGGGTCCAGTCACCCCTCCACTTT,CAWSVQGVQSPLHF
TRBJ1-5,TRBV12-5,.,TRBD1,15,TGTGCTAGTGGTAAGGGACAGGGGAGCAATCAGCCCCAGCATTTT,CASGKGQGSNQPQHF
TRBJ1-2,TRBV5-4,.,.,15,TGTGCCAGCAGCTCCGGACAGCCTCCCCTCTATGGCTACACCTTC,CASSSGQPPLYGYTF
TRBJ2-7,TRBV6-2/TRBV6-3,.,.,13,TGTGCCAGCAGTTACGGCGACACCTACGAGCAGTACTTC,CASSYGDTYEQYF
TRBJ2-1,TRBV27,few,TRBD2,15,TGTGCCAGCAGTTTAGCGGGAGGGCCACACAATGAGCAGTTCTTC,CASSLAGGPHNEQFF
TRBJ1-2,TRBV19,once,.,14,TGTGCCAGTAGTCCGCGGGGACGGAACTATGGCTACACCTTC,CASSPRGRNYGYTF
TRBJ1-2,TRBV4-1,.,TRBD1,17,TGCGCCAGCAGCCAAGAGAAGACAGGGGGGATTTCCTATGGCTACACCTTC,CASSQEKTGGISYGYTF
TRBJ1-2,TRBV6-1,.,.,13,TGTGCCAGCAGTGAGGACAGAAACTATGGCTACACCTTC,CASSEDRNYGYTF
TRBJ1-5,TRBV24-1,.,TRBD1,16,TGTGCCACCAGTCCCCCCGGGACAGGTAGCAATCAGCCCCAGCATTTT,CATSPPGTGSNQPQHF
TRBJ2-7,TRBV4-1,.,.,15,TGCGCCAGCAGCCAAGGAATGAGGGCAACCTACGAGCAGTACTTC,CASSQGMRATYEQYF
TRBJ1-1,TRBV28,.,TRBD1,15,TGTGCCAGCAGTTTATCCGGGACAGCGAACACTGAAGCTTTCTTT,CASSLSGTANTEAFF
TRBJ1-5,TRBV5-4,.,.,14,TGTGCCAGCAGCTTCGACAGTCAGGATCAGCCCCAGCATTTT,CASSFDSQDQPQHF
TRBJ1-4,TRBV15,.,.,13,TGTGCCACCAGCAGCTCTAGAGGGGAAAAACTGTTTTTT,CATSSSRGEKLFF
TRBJ1-1,TRBV12-3/TRBV12-4,.,.,13,TGTGCCAGCAGTTACGGGGGTTGGACTGAAGCTTTCTTT,CASSYGGWTEAFF
TRBJ1-1,TRBV29-1,.,.,13,TGCAGCGTTGAAGCTTTTTTGAACACTGAAGCTTTCTTT,CSVEAFLNTEAFF
TRBJ1-2,TRBV18,.,.,13,TGTGCCAGCTCAGAAGGGGAGGACTATGGCTACACCTTC,CASSEGEDYGYTF
TRBJ2-5,TRBV2,.,.,16,TGTGCCAGCAATAACCCTACAATAGTGGGAGGCGAGACCCAGTACTTC,CASNNPTIVGGETQYF
TRBJ1-1,TRBV5-4,.,.,11,TGTGCCAGCATACGGAGCGGCCAAGCTTTCTTT,CASIRSGQAFF
TRBJ2-3,TRBV6-2/TRBV6-3,once,TRBD1,15,TGTGCCAGCAGCCCCCCGGGACAGGGGTTAAGTACGCAGTATTTT,CASSPPGQGLSTQYF